This T cell receptor beta chain was captured by sequencing in a study of blood T cell repertoires in COVID-19. Method: immunoSEQ multiplex PCR; TCRdb's copy keeps in-frame clones and lacks some. The sample consists of over 90,000 clones, 75% to 90% of them appearing once. Germline V CDR1 and CDR2: SGHRS, YFSETQ. The CDR3 spans 17 residues. The V gene end was trimmed by 4 bases and the J gene end by 0 bases; junction bases not matched to a gene: 5. Specimen: peripheral blood. The J gene is TRBJ2-6, the V gene TRBV5-1; TRBD1 agrees at 9 bases. This clonotype originated in a woman between 70 and 85 years old with acute or convalescent COVID-19. The DNA of the CDR3 is TGCGCCAGCAGCATCGGGACAGGGAACTCTGGGGCCAACGTCCTGACTTTC. Translation: CASSIGTGNSGANVLTF.